The 23 T cell receptor beta chains listed next were all sequenced from one sample in a study of shared clonotypes between healthy human individuals. Method: immunoSEQ multiplex PCR; TCRdb's copy keeps in-frame clones and lacks some. The data show 550,000 to 700,000 clones, about 80% seen once. Sequencing was carried out using memory CD4+ T cells sorted from blood. Indicated subset: CD45RA-negative fraction. The receptor source for this set is a woman aged 25 to 45 in good health.

V gene TRBV5-6 combines with J gene TRBJ2-7; 7 nucleotides match TRBD1. V dropped 7 bases and J dropped 0; count of bases not matched to a gene: 7. The germline gives CDR1 SGHDT, CDR2 YYEEEE. CDR3 length: 14 amino acids. For the CDR3, the DNA is TGTGCCAGCGAGGCAGGGGGTATCTCCTACGAGCAGTACTTC. This gives the protein CASEAGGISYEQYF.

V and J are TRBV28 and TRBJ2-7; D tentatively fits TRBD1 or TRBD2 (5 bases each). CDR1 and CDR2 from the germline V gene are MDHEN and SYDVKM. The CDR3 is 14 residues long. V lost 4 bases and J 4 bases, leaving 14 bases between the germline ends. The CDR3 region is CASSWDRTSYEQYF. CDR3 coding DNA: TGTGCCAGCAGTTGGGACCGGACTTCTTACGAGCAGTACTTC.

The gene calls are TRBV7-2 and TRBJ1-5; 8 bases map to TRBD1. Germline V gives CDR1 SGHTA, CDR2 FQGNSA. Losses at the gene ends were 5 bases for V and 5 bases for J; bases not matched to a gene: 11. The CDR3 runs to 16 residues. CDR3 protein: CASSATGTGVYQPQHF. CDR3 DNA: TGTGCCAGCAGCGCCACCGGGACAGGCGTATATCAGCCCCAGCATTTT.

The chain recombines TRBV6-5 with TRBJ2-1; TRBD1 might be the D (5 bases). Per the germline V gene, CDR1 is MNHEY and CDR2 is SVGAGI. This CDR3 region has 15 residues. Trimming removed 5 bases from V and 4 bases from J, with 15 bases in between. CDR3 protein: CASSLRAFGYNEQFF. The CDR3 DNA follows: TGTGCCAGCAGTCTCAGGGCTTTTGGTTACAATGAGCAGTTCTTC.

The chain combines TRBV29-1 with TRBJ2-6; tentative D call: TRBD1 (6 bases). V gave up 3 bases and J gave up 3 bases, with 12 bases separating them. The CDR3 length is 15 residues. Germline loops: CDR1 SQVTM, CDR2 ANQGSEA. CDR3 sequence: CSVDARGGGANVLTF. The DNA of the CDR3 is TGCAGCGTTGATGCCAGGGGCGGTGGGGCCAACGTCCTGACTTTC.

The rearrangement joins TRBV5-8 to TRBJ2-1; D gene uncertain. V was pared by 0 bases and J by 8 bases, with 15 bases between. Germline-derived CDR1 and CDR2 are SGHTS and YDEGEE. The CDR3 is made up of 15 amino acids. The CDR3 DNA sequence: TGTGCCAGCAGCTTGGGTACCGAATGGGTCGATGAGCAGTTCTTC. Translating it yields CASSLGTEWVDEQFF.

This clone appeared a few times. The rearrangement links TRBV9 to TRBJ1-1; D might be TRBD1 (6 bases). Deletions cut 4 bases from V and 1 base from J, with 11 bases between. The CDR3 totals 14 residues. Germline CDR1 reads SGDLS; CDR2 reads YYNGEE. CDR3 sequence (DNA): TGTGCCAGCAGCATAGGGACACCGAACACTGAAGCTTTCTTT. Protein product: CASSIGTPNTEAFF.

This chain joins TRBV5-4 and TRBJ2-7, with D perhaps assigned TRBD1 or TRBD2 (5 bases each). CDR3 length: 14 residues. CDR1 is SGHNT, CDR2 YYREEE, per germline (reference sequence). V was clipped by 2 bases and J by 7 bases, with 16 bases between them. In DNA form, the CDR3 reads TGTGCCAGCAGCTTCACCGGGACGGTCTATGAGCAGTACTTC. Translated, it gives CASSFTGTVYEQYF.

V usage is TRBV5-4 and J usage is TRBJ1-5; weak D call: TRBD1 (6 bases). Germline V gene lookup returns CDR1 SGHNT and CDR2 YYREEE (reference sequence). The CDR3 has 15 amino acids. V lost 2 bases and J 6 bases, leaving 15 bases between the germline ends. The DNA for the CDR3 is TGTGCCAGCAGCTTTGGGGGCGGGGGAAGTCAGCCCCAGCATTTT. Protein sequence: CASSFGGGGSQPQHF.

This clone was found once. The chain joins TRBV2 to TRBJ1-1; possible D gene TRBD1, 5 bases. Trimming took off 5 bases at V and 5 bases at J, with 9 bases between the two ends. Germline values: CDR1 SNHLY, CDR2 FYNNEI. This CDR3 spans 12 amino acids. The CDR3 DNA sequence: TGTGCCAGCAGTACGGGGGGAACTGAAGCTTTCTTT. Residues: CASSTGGTEAFF.

This chain uses TRBV11-3 with TRBJ2-5; possibly TRBD1 for D (6 bases). The J call could be wrong; TRBJ2-7 is a better fit for the DNA end. There are 13 residues in the CDR3. CDR1 SGHNT and CDR2 YENEEA come from the germline V gene. The CDR3 sequence is CASSSTGVNEQYF. For the CDR3, the DNA is TGTGCCAGCAGCTCGACAGGAGTAAACGAGCAGTACTTC.

This clone turned up a few times. The chain recombines TRBV5-1 with TRBJ2-7; 14 positions agree with TRBD2. CDR1 is SGHRS and CDR2 is YFSETQ in the germline V gene. Trimming cost V 2 bases and J 1 base; bases outside gene matches: 11. This CDR3 is built from 19 residues. The CDR3 DNA reads as TGCGCCAGCAGCTTACAACCGGGACTAGCGGGAGTCGAGTCCTACGAGCAGTACTTC. It codes for CASSLQPGLAGVESYEQYF.

In its sample, this clone was seen a few times. The gene calls are TRBV6-1 and TRBJ2-7; D not certain. V was shortened by 6 bases and J by 2 bases, with 14 bases between the two germline ends. Germline CDR1 MNHNS, CDR2 SASEGT. The CDR3 covers 14 residues. CDR3 DNA: TGTGCCAGCAGGTTGCTGGATGGCCCCTACGAGCAGTACTTC. Translated, it gives CASRLLDGPYEQYF.

This chain joins TRBV28 and TRBJ2-7; D gene uncertain. The CDR3 covers 14 residues. Germline V lookup: CDR1 MDHEN, CDR2 SYDVKM. Between the trimmed V and J ends, which lost 3 bases and 3 bases, there was a span of 12 bases. DNA of the CDR3: TGTGCCAGCAGTTTCTTTACAGAACTCTACGAGCAGTACTTC. Its protein product is CASSFFTELYEQYF.

The chain uses TRBV28 and TRBJ2-2, with D possibly being TRBD2 (6 bases). This CDR3 is 15 amino acids long. Germline V gene lookup returns CDR1 MDHEN and CDR2 SYDVKM. The ends were cut back, 5 bases at V and 7 bases at J, with 17 bases in the middle. The CDR3 protein is CASSASGQTIGELFF. The CDR3 DNA follows: TGTGCCAGCAGTGCGAGCGGGCAGACCATCGGGGAGCTGTTTTTT.

Points on this clone: Mismatch with germline at one junction end may stem from a read error. This sample includes further DNA sequences coding for the same CDR3. The chain combines TRBV7-9 with TRBJ1-2; no clear D gene. The CDR3 extends over 12 amino acids. Germline V CDR1 and CDR2: SEHNR, FQNEAQ (reference sequence). CDR3 sequence reads: CASSLTDYGYTF. CDR3 bases: TGTGCCAGCAGCTTAACTGACTATGGCTACACCTTT. Full variable domain (rest looked up from reference TRBV7-9 and TRBJ1-2): DTGVSQNPRHKITKRGQNVTFRCDPISEHNRLYWYRQTLGQGPEFLTYFQNEAQLEKSRLLSDRFSAERPKGSFSTLEIQRTEQGDSAMYLCASSLTDYGYTFGSGTRLTVV.

This clone was observed a single time. The chain links TRBV30 to TRBJ1-4, with 7 nucleotides matching TRBD1. Trimming at V came to 2 bases and at J to 4 bases, leaving 4 bases not matched to a gene. Germline CDR1 reads GTSNPN; CDR2 reads SVGIG (reference sequence). There are 14 residues in the CDR3. CDR3 in DNA: TGTGCCTGGAGTCCTGGACAGGTTAATGAAAAACTGTTTTTT. Residues: CAWSPGQVNEKLFF.

The gene calls are TRBV29-1 and TRBJ1-2, with D hard to call. V was pared by 2 bases and J by 8 bases, with 15 bases between. Germline assignment: CDR1 SQVTM and CDR2 ANQGSEA. The CDR3 is made up of 13 amino acids. The CDR3 spells CSVELKGVGGYTF. CDR3 DNA sequence: TGCAGCGTTGAATTGAAGGGCGTCGGGGGCTACACCTTC.

The V gene is TRBV19, the J gene TRBJ1-5, with no clear D. The germline V gene encodes CDR1 LNHDA and CDR2 SQIVND (reference sequence). The length of the CDR3 is 12 residues. Trimming took off 8 bases at V and 4 bases at J, with 9 bases between the two ends. The CDR3: CASQTRNQPQHF. CDR3 nucleotide sequence: TGTGCCAGTCAAACAAGGAATCAGCCCCAGCATTTT.

This clone was seen a handful of times. The chain uses TRBV6-5 and TRBJ1-3; possibly TRBD1 for D (5 bases). The germline gives CDR1 MNHEY, CDR2 SVGAGI. Trimming removed 6 bases from V and 4 bases from J, with 10 bases in between. The length of the CDR3 is 13 residues. DNA for the CDR3: TGTGCCAGCAGCCAAAGGGACGGAAACACCATATATTTT. Encoded protein: CASSQRDGNTIYF.

With respect to this clone: This specimen includes other DNA sequences encoding the same CDR3. This rearrangement joins TRBV18 to TRBJ1-2; 9 nucleotides agree with TRBD1. Germline trimming cut 8 bases from V and 0 bases from J; bases unmatched to any gene: 4. Germline CDR1 KGHSH, CDR2 LQKENI. The CDR3 contains 14 residues. The CDR3 is CASGGTGTNYGYTF. The CDR3 DNA is TGTGCCAGCGGGGGGACAGGGACTAACTATGGCTACACCTTC.

This rearrangement joins TRBV28 to TRBJ1-4, with 11 bases fitting TRBD1. V shed 4 bases and J 6 bases; nucleotides not matched to a gene: 4. The CDR3 has 15 residues. Looked up from germline, CDR1 is MDHEN and CDR2 is SYDVKM. Here the CDR3 DNA reads TGTGCCAGCAGTTGGGGACAGGGGGGAGATGAAAAACTGTTTTTT. Protein sequence: CASSWGQGGDEKLFF.

V gene TRBV14 combines with J gene TRBJ2-4; maybe TRBD1 (6 bases). Looked up from germline, CDR1 is SGHDN and CDR2 is FVKESK. The CDR3 length is 18 residues. V was clipped by 1 base and J by 1 base, with 17 bases between them. CDR3 coding DNA: TGTGCCAGCAGCCAAGGAATTTCGCAGGGGCACGCCAAAAACATTCAGTACTTC. Its translation is CASSQGISQGHAKNIQYF.